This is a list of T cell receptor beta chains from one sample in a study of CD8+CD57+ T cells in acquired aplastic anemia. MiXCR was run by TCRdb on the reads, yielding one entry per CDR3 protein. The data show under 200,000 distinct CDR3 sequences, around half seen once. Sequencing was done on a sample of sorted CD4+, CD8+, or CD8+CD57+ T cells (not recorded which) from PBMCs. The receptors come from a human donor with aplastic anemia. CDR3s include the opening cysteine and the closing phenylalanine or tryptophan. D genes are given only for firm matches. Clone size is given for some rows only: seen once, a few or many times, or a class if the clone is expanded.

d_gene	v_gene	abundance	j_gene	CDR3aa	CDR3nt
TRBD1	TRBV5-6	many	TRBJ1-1	CASRLTGGRAFF	TGTGCCAGCAGGCTCACAGGGGGGAGAGCTTTCTTT
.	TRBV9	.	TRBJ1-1	CASSSTEGGGEAFF	TGTGCCAGCAGCTCTACCGAGGGGGGAGGTGAAGCTTTCTTT
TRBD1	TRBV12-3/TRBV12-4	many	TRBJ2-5	CASSSDRATQYF	TGTGCCAGCAGTTCGGACAGGGCGACCCAGTACTTC
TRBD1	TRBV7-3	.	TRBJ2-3	CASSYRGDPTDTQYF	TGTGCCAGCAGCTACAGGGGGGATCCCACAGATACGCAGTATTTT
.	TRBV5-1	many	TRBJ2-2	CASSQEPNDGELFF	TGCGCCAGCAGCCAAGAACCGAATGACGGGGAGCTGTTTTTT
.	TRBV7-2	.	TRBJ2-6	CASSLASSGANVLTF	TGTGCCAGCAGCTTAGCAAGCTCTGGGGCCAACGTCCTGACTTTC
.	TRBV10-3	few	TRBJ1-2	CAISVQNRGYGYTF	TGTGCCATCAGTGTTCAGAATAGAGGCTATGGCTACACCTTC
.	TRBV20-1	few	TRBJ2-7	CSASPIPDPPYEQYF	TGCAGTGCTAGTCCTATCCCAGACCCGCCCTACGAGCAGTACTTC
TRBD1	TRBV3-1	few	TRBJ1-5	CASSRSGQGRSNQPQHF	TGTGCCAGCAGCCGATCGGGACAGGGGCGATCGAATCAGCCCCAGCATTTT
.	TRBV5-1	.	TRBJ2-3	CASSYGQGSTDTQYF	TGCGCCAGCAGCTACGGGCAGGGGAGTACAGATACGCAGTATTTT
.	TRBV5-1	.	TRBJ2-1	CASSTDSYNEQFF	TGCGCCAGCAGCACCGACAGCTACAATGAGCAGTTCTTC
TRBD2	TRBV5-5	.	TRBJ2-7	CASRLGLAGADEQYF	TGTGCCAGCAGATTGGGACTAGCGGGAGCGGACGAGCAGTACTTC
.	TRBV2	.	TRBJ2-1	CASSRPGYNEQFF	TGTGCCAGCAGTAGACCGGGTTACAATGAGCAGTTCTTC
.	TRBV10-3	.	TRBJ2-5	CAISEEEGETQYF	TGTGCCATCAGTGAGGAGGAGGGAGAGACCCAGTACTTC
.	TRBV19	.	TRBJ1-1	CASSTHGQNTEAFF	TGTGCCAGTAGTACCCACGGACAGAACACTGAAGCTTTCTTT
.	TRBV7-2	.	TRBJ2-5	CASSLVGVRGTQYF	TGTGCCAGCAGCTTAGTAGGGGTACGAGGGACCCAGTACTTC
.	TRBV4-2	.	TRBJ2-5	CASSLSPAEQETQYF	TGTGCCAGCAGCCTCTCCCCAGCGGAACAAGAGACCCAGTACTTC
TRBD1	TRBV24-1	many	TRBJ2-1	CATSGQPSYNEQFF	TGTGCCACCTCGGGACAGCCCTCCTACAATGAGCAGTTCTTC
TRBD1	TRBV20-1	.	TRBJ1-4	CSAHETGAREKLFF	TGCAGTGCCCATGAGACAGGGGCGCGGGAAAAACTGTTTTTT
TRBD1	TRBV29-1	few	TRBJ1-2	CSVDPQGARGYTF	TGCAGCGTTGATCCACAGGGGGCTCGAGGCTACACCTTC
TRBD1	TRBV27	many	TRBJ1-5	CASSLRWGQTPPQHF	TGTGCCAGCAGTTTAAGGTGGGGACAGACCCCGCCCCAGCATTTT
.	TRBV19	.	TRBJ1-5	CASKEGGSNQPQHF	TGTGCCAGTAAGGAGGGGGGAAGCAATCAGCCCCAGCATTTT
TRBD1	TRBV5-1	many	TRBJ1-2	CASTQTGTGGNYGYTF	TGCGCCAGCACCCAGACCGGGACAGGGGGCAACTATGGCTACACCTTC
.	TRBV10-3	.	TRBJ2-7	CAISDHGTGPSGQYF	TGTGCCATCAGTGATCACGGGACGGGGCCGAGTGGGCAGTACTTC
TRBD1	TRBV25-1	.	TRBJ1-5	CASSEPGQVDQSKVNQPQHF	TGTGCCAGCAGTGAACCGGGACAGGTCGACCAAAGCAAGGTCAATCAGCCCCAGCATTTT
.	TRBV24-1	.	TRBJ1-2	CATSGFPNYGYTF	TGTGCCACCAGTGGCTTCCCTAACTATGGCTACACCTTC
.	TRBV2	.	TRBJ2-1	CASSPRGPWHQFF	TGTGCCAGCAGTCCTCGGGGGCCCTGGCACCAGTTCTTC
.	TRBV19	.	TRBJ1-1	CASSIPGPVEAFF	TGTGCCAGTAGTATTCCGGGACCCGTTGAAGCTTTCTTT
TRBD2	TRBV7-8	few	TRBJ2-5	CASSGPTSGETQYF	TGTGCCAGCAGCGGACCAACTAGCGGAGAGACCCAGTACTTC
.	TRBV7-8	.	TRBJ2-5	CASSTRLGGETQYF	TGTGCCAGCAGCACCAGACTAGGGGGAGAGACCCAGTACTTC
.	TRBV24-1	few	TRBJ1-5	CATSDSGPSNQPQHF	TGTGCCACCAGTGACTCCGGCCCTAGCAATCAGCCCCAGCATTTT
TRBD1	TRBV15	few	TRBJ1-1	CATSRGPGQGATEAFF	TGTGCCACCAGCAGAGGGCCGGGACAGGGGGCCACTGAAGCTTTCTTT
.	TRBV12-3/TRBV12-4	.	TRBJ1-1	CASSLFGLNTEAFF	TGTGCCAGCAGTTTATTCGGGCTGAACACTGAAGCTTTCTTT
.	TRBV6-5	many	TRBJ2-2	CASSYRQTGELFF	TGTGCCAGCAGTTACAGACAGACCGGGGAGCTGTTTTTT
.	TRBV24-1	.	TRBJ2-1	CATSDLNRTRRDEQFF	TGTGCCACCAGTGATTTGAACAGGACCCGGAGGGACGAGCAGTTCTTC
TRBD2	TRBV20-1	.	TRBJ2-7	CSASGGVYEQYF	TGCAGTGCTAGTGGGGGGGTATACGAGCAGTACTTC
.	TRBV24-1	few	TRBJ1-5	CATMEGGGNQPQHF	TGCGCCACCATGGAAGGGGGGGGGAATCAGCCCCAGCATTTT
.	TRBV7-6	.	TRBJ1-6	CASTGGYNSPLHF	TGTGCCAGCACGGGAGGTTATAATTCACCCCTCCACTTT
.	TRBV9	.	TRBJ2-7	CASSVWAGHTGELYF	TGTGCCAGCAGCGTTTGGGCAGGGCACACCGGGGAGCTGTACTTC
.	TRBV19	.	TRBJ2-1	CASSPRSLGANEQFF	TGTGCCAGTAGTCCCAGAAGCTTGGGTGCCAATGAGCAGTTCTTC
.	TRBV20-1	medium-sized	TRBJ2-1	CSAPGSGDRNEQFF	TGCAGTGCCCCAGGGTCGGGAGACCGCAATGAGCAGTTCTTC
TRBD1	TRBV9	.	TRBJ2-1	CASRPRPGQGYEQFF	TGTGCCAGCAGACCAAGGCCGGGACAGGGCTATGAGCAGTTCTTC
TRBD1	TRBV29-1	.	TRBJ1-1	CSVVLGQGPPKAFF	TGCAGCGTTGTACTCGGACAGGGACCTCCAAAAGCTTTCTTT
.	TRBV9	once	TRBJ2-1	CASSVELGYNEQFF	TGTGCCAGCAGCGTAGAGTTGGGGTACAATGAGCAGTTCTTC
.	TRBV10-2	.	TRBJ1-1	CASSGGDYTEAFF	TGCGCCAGCAGTGGAGGAGATTACACTGAAGCTTTCTTT
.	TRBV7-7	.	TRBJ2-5	CASSLARSETQYF	TGTGCTAGCAGCTTAGCGAGGTCGGAGACCCAGTACTTC
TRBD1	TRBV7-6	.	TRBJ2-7	CASSPIGQESYEQYF	TGTGCCAGCAGCCCCATCGGACAGGAGTCCTACGAGCAGTACTTC